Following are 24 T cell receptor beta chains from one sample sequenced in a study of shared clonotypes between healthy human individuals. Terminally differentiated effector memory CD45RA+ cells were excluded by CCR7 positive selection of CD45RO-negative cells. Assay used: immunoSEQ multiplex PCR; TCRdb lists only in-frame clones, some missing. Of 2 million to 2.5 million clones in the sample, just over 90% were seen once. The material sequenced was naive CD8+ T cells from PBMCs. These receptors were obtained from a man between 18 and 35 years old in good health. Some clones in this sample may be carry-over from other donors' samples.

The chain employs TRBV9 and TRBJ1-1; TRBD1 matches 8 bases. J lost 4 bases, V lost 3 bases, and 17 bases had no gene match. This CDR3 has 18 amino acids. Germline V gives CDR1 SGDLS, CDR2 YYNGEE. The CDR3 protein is CASSADPFPGQASTEAFF. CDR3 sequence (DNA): TGTGCCAGCAGCGCGGACCCCTTCCCGGGACAGGCGAGCACTGAAGCTTTCTTT.

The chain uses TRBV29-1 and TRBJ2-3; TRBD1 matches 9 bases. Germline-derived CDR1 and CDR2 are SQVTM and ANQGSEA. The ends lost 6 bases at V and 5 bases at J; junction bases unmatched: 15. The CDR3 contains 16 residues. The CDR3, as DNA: TGCAGCGTACTAGGTCGCGGACAGGGGTTTAAAGATACGCAGTATTTT. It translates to CSVLGRGQGFKDTQYF.

The CDR3 nucleotides are TGTGCCACCAGCACCCGACAGTTAAATGAAAAACTGTTTTTT. The encoded protein is CATSTRQLNEKLFF. The J gene is TRBJ1-4, the V gene TRBV15, with D maybe TRBD1 (5 bases). The CDR3 is 14 residues long. Trimming removed 4 bases from V and 5 bases from J, with 11 bases in between. In germline, CDR1 is LNHNV, CDR2 YYDKDF (reference sequence).

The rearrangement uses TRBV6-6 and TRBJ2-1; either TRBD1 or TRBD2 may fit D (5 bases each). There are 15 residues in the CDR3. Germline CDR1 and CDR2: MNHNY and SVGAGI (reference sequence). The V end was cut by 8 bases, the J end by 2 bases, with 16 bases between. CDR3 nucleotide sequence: TGTGCCAGCCAAATCTCCAGGGACCCCTACAATGAGCAGTTCTTC. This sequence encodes CASQISRDPYNEQFF.

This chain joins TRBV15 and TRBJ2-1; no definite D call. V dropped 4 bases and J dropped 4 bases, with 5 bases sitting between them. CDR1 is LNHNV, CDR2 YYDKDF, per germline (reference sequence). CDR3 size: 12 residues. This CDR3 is CATSTVYNEQFF. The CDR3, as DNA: TGTGCCACCAGCACAGTATACAATGAGCAGTTCTTC.

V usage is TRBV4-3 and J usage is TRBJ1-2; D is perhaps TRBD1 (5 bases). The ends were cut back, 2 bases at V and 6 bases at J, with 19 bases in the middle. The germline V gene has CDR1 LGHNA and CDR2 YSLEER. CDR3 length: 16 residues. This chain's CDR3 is CASSQIAISSGDGYTF. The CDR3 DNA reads TGCGCCAGCAGCCAAATAGCGATATCTTCGGGGGATGGCTACACCTTC.

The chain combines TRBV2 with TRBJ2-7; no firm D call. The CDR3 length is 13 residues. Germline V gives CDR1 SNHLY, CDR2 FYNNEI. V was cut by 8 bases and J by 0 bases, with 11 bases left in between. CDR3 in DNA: TGTGCCAGCCAGAGCCTCCGCTCCTACGAGCAGTACTTC. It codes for CASQSLRSYEQYF.

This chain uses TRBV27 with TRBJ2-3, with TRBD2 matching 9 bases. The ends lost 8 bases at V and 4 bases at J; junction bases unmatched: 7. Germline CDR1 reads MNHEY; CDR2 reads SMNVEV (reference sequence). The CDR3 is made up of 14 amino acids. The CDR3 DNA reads TGTGCCAGCCGATATAGCGGGAGCGCAGATACGCAGTATTTT. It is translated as CASRYSGSADTQYF.

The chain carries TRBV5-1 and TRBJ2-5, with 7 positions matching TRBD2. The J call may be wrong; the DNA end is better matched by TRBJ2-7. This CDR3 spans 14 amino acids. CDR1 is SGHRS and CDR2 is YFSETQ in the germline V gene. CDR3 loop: CASSLAFGGYEQYF. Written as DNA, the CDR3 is TGCGCCAGCAGCTTGGCCTTCGGGGGGTACGAGCAGTACTTC.

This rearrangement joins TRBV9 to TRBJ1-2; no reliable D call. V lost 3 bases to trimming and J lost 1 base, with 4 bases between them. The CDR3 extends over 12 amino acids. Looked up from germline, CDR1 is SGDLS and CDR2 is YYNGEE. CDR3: CASSADNYGYTF. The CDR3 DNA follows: TGTGCCAGCAGCGCCGATAACTATGGCTACACCTTC.

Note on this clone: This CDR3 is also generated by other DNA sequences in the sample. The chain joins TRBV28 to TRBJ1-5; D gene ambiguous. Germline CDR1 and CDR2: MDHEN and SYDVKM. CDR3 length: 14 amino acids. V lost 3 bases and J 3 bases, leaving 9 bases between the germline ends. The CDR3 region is CASSLIRINQPQHF. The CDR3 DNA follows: TGTGCCAGCAGTTTGATCAGGATCAATCAGCCCCAGCATTTT.

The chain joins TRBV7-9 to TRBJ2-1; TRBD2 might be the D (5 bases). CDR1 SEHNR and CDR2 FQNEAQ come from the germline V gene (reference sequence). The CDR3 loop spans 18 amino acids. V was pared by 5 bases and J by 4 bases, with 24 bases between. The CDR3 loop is CASSQPHSAGPRYNEQFF. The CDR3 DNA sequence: TGTGCCAGCAGCCAACCTCATAGCGCCGGGCCCCGTTACAATGAGCAGTTCTTC.

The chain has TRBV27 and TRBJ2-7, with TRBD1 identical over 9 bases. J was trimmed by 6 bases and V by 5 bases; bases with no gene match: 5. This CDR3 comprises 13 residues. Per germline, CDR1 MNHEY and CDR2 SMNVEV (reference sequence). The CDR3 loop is CASSAGTGSEQYF. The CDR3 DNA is TGTGCCAGCAGTGCCGGGACAGGGTCCGAGCAGTACTTC.

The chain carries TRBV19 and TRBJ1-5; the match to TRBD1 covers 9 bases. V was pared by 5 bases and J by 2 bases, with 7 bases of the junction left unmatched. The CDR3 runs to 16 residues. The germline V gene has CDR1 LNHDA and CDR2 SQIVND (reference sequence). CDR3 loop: CASSPGQGPRNQPQHF. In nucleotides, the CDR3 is TGTGCCAGTAGTCCGGGACAGGGACCACGCAATCAGCCCCAGCATTTT.

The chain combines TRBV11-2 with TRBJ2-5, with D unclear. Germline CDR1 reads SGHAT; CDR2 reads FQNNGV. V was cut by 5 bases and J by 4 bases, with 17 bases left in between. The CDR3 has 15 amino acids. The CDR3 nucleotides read TGTGCCAGCAGCAGAACTACCTACTCAAGAGAGACCCAGTACTTC. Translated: CASSRTTYSRETQYF.

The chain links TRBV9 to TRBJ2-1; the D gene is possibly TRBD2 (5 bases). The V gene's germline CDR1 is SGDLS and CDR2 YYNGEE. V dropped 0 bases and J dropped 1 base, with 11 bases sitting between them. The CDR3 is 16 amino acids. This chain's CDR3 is CASSVAGMGSYNEQFF. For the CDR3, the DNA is TGTGCCAGCAGCGTAGCGGGAATGGGTTCCTACAATGAGCAGTTCTTC.

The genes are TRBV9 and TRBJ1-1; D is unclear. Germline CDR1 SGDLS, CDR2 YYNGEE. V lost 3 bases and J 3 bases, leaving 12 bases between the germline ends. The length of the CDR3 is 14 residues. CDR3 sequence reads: CASSALDVYTEAFF. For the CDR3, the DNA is TGTGCCAGCAGCGCCCTGGACGTCTACACTGAAGCTTTCTTT.

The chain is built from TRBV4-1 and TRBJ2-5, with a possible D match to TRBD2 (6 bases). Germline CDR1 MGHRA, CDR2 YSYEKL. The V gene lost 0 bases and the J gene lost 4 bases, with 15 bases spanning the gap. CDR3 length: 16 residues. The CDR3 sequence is CASSQDPPGAGETQYF. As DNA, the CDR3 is TGCGCCAGCAGCCAAGATCCCCCAGGAGCGGGAGAGACCCAGTACTTC.

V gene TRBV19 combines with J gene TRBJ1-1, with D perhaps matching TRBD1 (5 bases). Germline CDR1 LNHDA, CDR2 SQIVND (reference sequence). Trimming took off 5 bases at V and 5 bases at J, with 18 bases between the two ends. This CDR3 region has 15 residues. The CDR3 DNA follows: TGTGCCAGTAGTGACGGACAAGGGTTTGGAACTGAAGCTTTCTTT. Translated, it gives CASSDGQGFGTEAFF. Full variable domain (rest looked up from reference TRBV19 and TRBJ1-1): DGGITQSPKYLFRKEGQNVTLSCEQNLNHDAMYWYRQDPGQGLRLIYYSQIVNDFQKGDIAEGYSVSREKKESFPLTVTSAQKNPTAFYLCASSDGQGFGTEAFFGQGTRLTVV.

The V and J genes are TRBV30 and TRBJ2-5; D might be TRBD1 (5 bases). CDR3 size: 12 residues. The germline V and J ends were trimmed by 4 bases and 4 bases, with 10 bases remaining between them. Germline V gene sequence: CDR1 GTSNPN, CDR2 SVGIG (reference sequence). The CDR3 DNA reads TGTGCCTGGAACCTGGGGCCAGAGACCCAGTACTTC. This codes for CAWNLGPETQYF.

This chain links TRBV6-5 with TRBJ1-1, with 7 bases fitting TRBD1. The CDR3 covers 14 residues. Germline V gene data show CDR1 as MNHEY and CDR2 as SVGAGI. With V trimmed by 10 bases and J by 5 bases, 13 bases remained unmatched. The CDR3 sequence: CATGVRGLGTEAFF. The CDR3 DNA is TGTGCCACCGGAGTGAGGGGGCTGGGGACTGAAGCTTTCTTT.

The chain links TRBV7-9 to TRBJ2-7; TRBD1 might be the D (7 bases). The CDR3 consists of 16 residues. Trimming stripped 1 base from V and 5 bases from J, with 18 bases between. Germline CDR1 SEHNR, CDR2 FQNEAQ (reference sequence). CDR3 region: CASSLGRRGLKDEQYF. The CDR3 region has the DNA TGTGCCAGCAGCTTAGGGCGGAGGGGGCTGAAGGACGAGCAGTACTTC.

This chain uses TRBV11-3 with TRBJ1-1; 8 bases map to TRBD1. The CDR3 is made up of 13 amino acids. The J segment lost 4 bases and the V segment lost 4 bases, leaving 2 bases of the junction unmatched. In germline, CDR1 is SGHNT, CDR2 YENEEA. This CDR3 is CASSYTGGTEAFF. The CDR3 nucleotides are TGTGCCAGCAGCTATACAGGGGGCACTGAAGCTTTCTTT. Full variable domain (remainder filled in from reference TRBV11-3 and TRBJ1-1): EAGVVQSPRYKIIEKKQPVAFWCNPISGHNTLYWYLQNLGQGPELLIRYENEEAVDDSQLPKDRFSAERLKGVDSTLKIQPAELGDSAVYLCASSYTGGTEAFFGQGTRLTVV.

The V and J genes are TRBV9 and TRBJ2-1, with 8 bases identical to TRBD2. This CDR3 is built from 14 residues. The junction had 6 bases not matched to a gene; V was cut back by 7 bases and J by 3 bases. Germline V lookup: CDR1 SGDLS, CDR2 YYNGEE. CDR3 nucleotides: TGTGCCAGCGGAACTAGCGGCTTCTACAATGAGCAGTTCTTC. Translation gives CASGTSGFYNEQFF.